A selection of T cell receptor beta chains follows, all from one sample in a study of blood T cell repertoires in COVID-19. Only in-frame clones appear in the TCRdb table, and some are missing; sequencing was by immunoSEQ multiplex PCR. The table shows 220,000 or so clones, with roughly 89% occurring only once. The sequenced material came from PBMCs or T cells enriched from blood (not recorded which). Source of these receptors: a man under 40 who had been exposed to COVID-19. The CDR3 runs from the conserved cysteine through the conserved F or W. The D gene is left open where the match is weak. Size tells how often a clone was seen (once, few, many) or the class of an expanded clone, and some rows leave it out.

clone size	D gene	CDR3 length	J gene	V gene	CDR3 protein	CDR3 DNA
few	TRBD1	14	TRBJ2-1	TRBV19	CASSGQALGNEQFF	TGTGCCAGTAGTGGACAGGCGCTGGGCAATGAGCAGTTCTTC
NA	NA	16	TRBJ1-3	TRBV4-1	CASSQDRGNSGNTIYF	TGCGCCAGCAGCCAAGATAGGGGAAACTCTGGAAACACCATATATTTT
NA	TRBD1	14	TRBJ2-7	TRBV5-4	CASSPGQGAGEQYF	TGTGCCAGCAGCCCGGGACAGGGGGCTGGGGAGCAGTACTTC
NA	NA	15	TRBJ1-5	TRBV2	CASSLGVSGNQPQHF	TGTGCCAGCAGTCTAGGGGTGAGTGGCAATCAGCCCCAGCATTTT
once	TRBD1	13	TRBJ2-7	TRBV12-3/TRBV12-4	CASSIDRGYEQYF	TGTGCCAGCAGCATCGACAGGGGCTACGAGCAGTACTTC
NA	NA	15	TRBJ1-3	TRBV6-5	CASSYGGSSGNTIYF	TGTGCCAGCAGTTACGGGGGGAGCTCTGGAAACACCATATATTTT
NA	TRBD2	15	TRBJ2-5	TRBV10-1	CASRHPSGGEETQYF	TGCGCCAGCAGGCACCCTAGCGGGGGAGAAGAGACCCAGTACTTC
NA	TRBD2	17	TRBJ2-1	TRBV6-1	CASSEMRGGLLYNEQFF	TGTGCCAGCAGTGAAATGCGGGGGGGCCTTCTCTACAATGAGCAGTTCTTC
NA	NA	12	TRBJ2-1	TRBV11-3	CASSPVYNEQFF	TGTGCCAGCAGTCCGGTATACAATGAGCAGTTCTTC
NA	NA	11	TRBJ1-4	TRBV12-3/TRBV12-4	CASSPGVKLFF	TGTGCCAGCAGTCCCGGTGTAAAACTGTTTTTT
NA	TRBD2	14	TRBJ2-3	TRBV10-1	CASASGGWTDTQYF	TGCGCCAGCGCTAGCGGCGGATGGACAGATACGCAGTATTTT
few	NA	13	TRBJ1-4	TRBV30	CAWSVRGVEKLFF	TGTGCCTGGAGTGTACGGGGAGTCGAAAAACTGTTTTTT
once	TRBD1	13	TRBJ1-5	TRBV12-5	CASGTGVGQPQHF	TGTGCTAGTGGTACAGGGGTAGGTCAGCCCCAGCATTTT
NA	TRBD2	18	TRBJ2-5	TRBV9	CASSVGRLAGVLQETQYF	TGTGCCAGCAGCGTAGGGCGACTAGCGGGGGTCCTCCAAGAGACCCAGTACTTC
NA	NA	18	TRBJ1-2	TRBV5-1	CASSLEGLWEGSNYGYTF	TGCGCCAGCAGCTTGGAGGGACTTTGGGAGGGTTCTAACTATGGCTACACCTTC
NA	NA	15	TRBJ2-7	TRBV27	CASSIFGVGVGEQYF	TGTGCCAGCAGTATCTTCGGGGTTGGGGTGGGCGAGCAGTACTTC
NA	NA	13	TRBJ1-4	TRBV2	CASSVGPNEKLFF	TGTGCCAGCAGTGTGGGCCCGAATGAAAAACTGTTTTTT
once	TRBD2	22	TRBJ2-3	TRBV7-2	CASSLAVVGLSGTYASTDTQYF	TGTGCCAGCAGCTTAGCTGTAGTAGGGCTTAGCGGGACCTATGCTAGCACAGATACGCAGTATTTT
NA	NA	13	TRBJ2-7	TRBV6-2/TRBV6-3	CASSRSTLYEQYF	TGTGCCAGCAGTCGATCCACTCTCTACGAGCAGTACTTC
NA	TRBD1	13	TRBJ2-4	TRBV2	CASVPGQGRYQYF	TGTGCCAGCGTTCCGGGACAGGGGCGGTATCAGTACTTC